The rows below give T cell receptor beta chains drawn from one sample of a study of identical twins. One entry per CDR3 protein, called by TCRdb with MiXCR from the 5' RACE reads. The repertoire holds 1.5 million to 2 million distinct CDR3 sequences, with about 32% as singletons. Sequenced: cord blood. These receptors originate from a newborn girl in good health. CDR3s include the opening cysteine and the closing phenylalanine or tryptophan. Each record gives: J gene, D gene, V gene, clone size, CDR3 DNA, CDR3 protein. D genes are given only for firm matches. Size tells how often a clone was seen (once, few, many) or the class of an expanded clone, and some rows leave it out.

TRBJ1-2,NA,TRBV20-1,NA,TGCAGTGCGGCGGGACACTATGGCTACACCTTC,CSAAGHYGYTF
TRBJ1-2,TRBD1,TRBV10-2,few,TGCGCCAGCAGTAACAGGGGACCAAACTATGGCTACACCTTC,CASSNRGPNYGYTF
TRBJ2-2,TRBD1,TRBV15,once,TGTGCCACCAGCAAGGGACAGCCGCCCAACACCGGGGAGCTGTTTTTT,CATSKGQPPNTGELFF
TRBJ2-3,NA,TRBV7-9,NA,TGTGCCAGCAGCTTATATCGTAGGGTCTTCACAGATACGCAGTATTTT,CASSLYRRVFTDTQYF
TRBJ1-2,NA,TRBV10-3,NA,TGTGCCATCATTGAGGTGACAGGAGTCTATGGCTACACCTTC,CAIIEVTGVYGYTF
TRBJ2-7,TRBD1,TRBV28,NA,TGTGCCAGCACGAGGACAGGGGGCTACTACGAGCAGTACTTC,CASTRTGGYYEQYF
TRBJ2-5,NA,TRBV20-1,NA,TGCAGTGCTAGAGAGGGGGGGCTGTGGAGCGATGAGCAGTACTTC,CSAREGGLWSDEQYF
TRBJ2-5,TRBD2,TRBV19,NA,TGTGCCAGTAGTAAAACGCCCCGGACTAGAAAGGAGTACTTC,CASSKTPRTRKEYF
TRBJ2-7,NA,TRBV4-1,NA,TGCGCCAGCAGCCAAGACGGGACTTACCTATCCTACGAGCAGTACTTC,CASSQDGTYLSYEQYF
TRBJ2-2,NA,TRBV10-3,NA,TGTGCCATCAGTGAGATCGTGGACACCGGGGAGCTGTTTTTT,CAISEIVDTGELFF
TRBJ2-4,NA,TRBV12-3/TRBV12-4,NA,TGTGCCAGCAGGGGTGGCCCCCGGGGGAACATTCAGTACTTC,CASRGGPRGNIQYF
TRBJ1-2,NA,TRBV30,few,TGTGCCTGGAGTCGGCAGGCTTCGGCTAACTATGGCTACACCTTC,CAWSRQASANYGYTF
TRBJ2-1,TRBD2,TRBV14,NA,TGTGCCAGCAGCCCGTTAGCGGGAGGGCGGGATGAGCAGTTCTTC,CASSPLAGGRDEQFF
TRBJ1-5,NA,TRBV7-2,once,TGTGCCAGCAGCTTAGTTTCCTCATACGGGGGGCTCAATCAGCCCCAGCATTTT,CASSLVSSYGGLNQPQHF
TRBJ2-1,NA,TRBV27,NA,TGTGCCAGCAGTTTTAGCGGCCCCGAATACAATGAGCAGTTCTTC,CASSFSGPEYNEQFF
TRBJ1-2,TRBD1,TRBV2,few,TGTGCCAGCAGACCCACGACAGGGGCGAGGTATGGCTACACCTTC,CASRPTTGARYGYTF
TRBJ2-1,NA,TRBV5-1,NA,TGCGCCAGCAGCCAGATTGGGGGGGGACAAGAGACCCAGTTCTTC,CASSQIGGGQETQFF